The 18 T cell receptor beta chains given below trace back to one sample, sequenced in a study of blood T cell repertoires in COVID-19. Using immunoSEQ multiplex PCR, the repertoire was profiled, and TCRdb retains in-frame clones only, with some absent. This table holds 60,000 to 85,000 clones, over 65% found once. Specimen: peripheral blood. The receptors derive from a human donor with acute or convalescent COVID-19. The donor label of this sample is uncertain.

The CDR3 nucleotides are TGTGCCAGCAGCCGGACAGGGGGCTACGAGCAGTACTTC. Encoded protein: CASSRTGGYEQYF. V usage is TRBV7-8 and J usage is TRBJ2-7; 10 bases map to TRBD1. This CDR3 spans 13 amino acids. Losses at the gene ends were 5 bases for V and 3 bases for J; bases not matched to a gene: 1. The germline V gene encodes CDR1 SGHVS and CDR2 FQNEAQ.

This clone was found once. The chain couples TRBV7-9 to TRBJ1-1; the match to TRBD1 covers 8 bases. Germline V CDR1 and CDR2: SEHNR, FQNEAQ (reference sequence). CDR3 length: 14 residues. With 5 bases clipped from V and 5 bases from J, the junction kept 7 bases outside the gene matches. CDR3 amino acids: CASSRDRSDTEAFF. DNA for the CDR3: TGTGCCAGCAGCCGGGACAGGTCTGATACTGAAGCTTTCTTT. The full variable domain, in which reference TRBV7-9 and TRBJ1-1 provide the parts outside the CDR3, is DTGVSQNPRHKITKRGQNVTFRCDPISEHNRLYWYRQTLGQGPEFLTYFQNEAQLEKSRLLSDRFSAERPKGSFSTLEIQRTEQGDSAMYLCASSRDRSDTEAFFGQGTRLTVV.

This rearrangement joins TRBV27 to TRBJ1-6; 7 nucleotides match TRBD1. Per the germline V gene, CDR1 is MNHEY and CDR2 is SMNVEV (reference sequence). The CDR3 loop spans 13 amino acids. Trimming cost V 8 bases and J 7 bases; bases outside gene matches: 5. The CDR3 reads CASAWDRNSPLHF. DNA for the CDR3: TGTGCCAGCGCGTGGGACAGAAATTCACCCCTCCACTTT.

This chain links TRBV15 with TRBJ2-5, with D maybe TRBD2 (5 bases). V was shortened by 5 bases and J by 5 bases, with 18 bases between the two germline ends. CDR1 LNHNV and CDR2 YYDKDF come from the germline V gene (reference sequence). The CDR3 has 15 residues. CDR3 sequence (DNA): TGTGCCACCAGCCCGGGGAGTCCCCTAGGGGAGACCCAGTACTTC. Translating it yields CATSPGSPLGETQYF.

The V gene is TRBV7-3, the J gene TRBJ2-1; D is possibly TRBD2 (6 bases). The CDR3 has 16 amino acids. Germline assignment: CDR1 SGHTA and CDR2 FQGTGA. Trimming cost V 5 bases and J 0 bases, with 14 bases left between them. The chain's CDR3 is CASSPRSSVSYNEQFF. The CDR3 DNA reads TGTGCCAGCAGCCCTCGGTCTAGCGTCTCCTACAATGAGCAGTTCTTC. Looking up the rest from reference TRBV7-3 and TRBJ2-1 gives the full variable domain: GAGVSQTPSNKVTEKGKYVELRCDPISGHTALYWYRQSLGQGPEFLIYFQGTGAADDSGLPNDRFFAVRPEGSVSTLKIQRTERGDSAVYLCASSPRSSVSYNEQFFGPGTRLTVL.

This clone was found a few times. The V call is TRBV13, the J call TRBJ2-3; D might be TRBD2 (7 bases). V was trimmed by 1 base and J by 0 bases, leaving 11 bases between them. The CDR3 is 16 amino acids. Germline V gene lookup returns CDR1 PRHDT and CDR2 FYEKMQ (reference sequence). CDR3 loop: CASSLVGGASTDTQYF. The CDR3 DNA follows: TGTGCCAGCAGCTTAGTGGGGGGGGCTAGCACAGATACGCAGTATTTT.

This chain connects TRBV7-8 to TRBJ2-6; D might be TRBD1 (5 bases). CDR3 length: 15 residues. Trimming took 0 bases from V and 4 from J, leaving 7 bases between them. CDR1 and CDR2 from the germline V gene are SGHVS and FQNEAQ. The CDR3 sequence: CASSLAGPGANVLTF. The CDR3 DNA follows: TGTGCCAGCAGCTTAGCGGGGCCCGGGGCCAACGTCCTGACTTTC.

This clone was counted once. The rearrangement uses TRBV12-3 or TRBV12-4 and TRBJ2-2, with TRBD2 as a possible D gene (6 bases). The CDR3 has 13 amino acids. Trimming stripped 6 bases from V and 5 bases from J, with 10 bases between. CDR3 amino acids: CASSLLATGELFF. In DNA form, the CDR3 reads TGTGCCAGCAGCCTCCTAGCGACCGGGGAGCTGTTTTTT.

V usage is TRBV28 and J usage is TRBJ1-2, with 7 bases that match TRBD1. This CDR3 is built from 13 residues. V was pared by 6 bases and J by 8 bases, with 9 bases of the junction left unmatched. The germline V gene has CDR1 MDHEN and CDR2 SYDVKM. The CDR3 is CASRQDRIDGYTF. The CDR3 DNA follows: TGTGCCAGCAGACAGGACAGGATCGACGGCTACACCTTC.

The gene calls are TRBV6-5 and TRBJ1-5; maybe TRBD1 (6 bases). CDR3 length: 14 residues. Trimming removed 7 bases from V and 6 bases from J, with 16 bases in between. Per germline, CDR1 MNHEY and CDR2 SVGAGI. CDR3 sequence: CASKPGHLSQPQHF. The CDR3 DNA reads TGTGCCAGCAAACCGGGACACCTTAGTCAGCCCCAGCATTTT.

The chain uses TRBV6-5 and TRBJ1-6; 11 positions agree with TRBD1. This CDR3 is built from 13 residues. From germline, CDR1 is MNHEY and CDR2 SVGAGI. Trimming took 6 bases from V and 9 from J; bases not matched to a gene: 1. CDR3 coding DNA: TGTGCCAGCAGGGGGACAGGGGGTTCACCCCTCCACTTT. It translates to CASRGTGGSPLHF.

J is TRBJ1-1 and V is TRBV7-8; D gene ambiguous. The germline V gene encodes CDR1 SGHVS and CDR2 FQNEAQ. The CDR3 is made up of 14 amino acids. Trimming cost V 2 bases and J 5 bases, with 12 bases left between them. The CDR3 is CASSLRARGTEAFF. CDR3 bases: TGTGCCAGCAGCTTAAGGGCTCGGGGAACTGAAGCTTTCTTT.

The chain couples TRBV7-9 to TRBJ2-1; the D gene is possibly TRBD2 (5 bases). The germline CDR1 and CDR2 sequences are SEHNR and FQNEAQ (reference sequence). The length of the CDR3 is 13 residues. Between the trimmed V and J ends, which lost 0 bases and 6 bases, there was a span of 6 bases. Written as DNA, the CDR3 is TGTGCCAGCAGCTTAGCGGGAGCCAATGAGCAGTTCTTC. As protein: CASSLAGANEQFF.

The chain links TRBV19 to TRBJ2-1, with D possibly being TRBD1 (6 bases). CDR3 size: 16 residues. Deletions cut 6 bases from V and 5 bases from J, with 20 bases between. The germline V gene encodes CDR1 LNHDA and CDR2 SQIVND (reference sequence). The CDR3 DNA is TGTGCCAGTAGCCGAAAGGCCGGGACAACAAACAATGAGCAGTTCTTC. Its translation: CASSRKAGTTNNEQFF.

The genes are TRBV27 and TRBJ2-2, with TRBD2 identical over 12 bases. V lost 3 bases and J lost 4; bases outside the gene matches: 3. This CDR3 is 16 amino acids long. CDR1 is MNHEY and CDR2 is SMNVEV in the germline V gene (reference sequence). The CDR3 reads CASSFSSGRGTGELFF. For the CDR3, the DNA is TGTGCCAGCAGTTTCTCTAGCGGGAGGGGCACCGGGGAGCTGTTTTTT.

This rearrangement joins TRBV6-5 to TRBJ1-2; tentative D call: TRBD1 (5 bases). The germline V gene encodes CDR1 MNHEY and CDR2 SVGAGI. V was clipped by 6 bases and J by 5 bases, with 13 bases between them. This CDR3 contains 13 residues. CDR3 residues: CASRPTASYGYTF. The CDR3 DNA follows: TGTGCCAGCAGACCGACAGCCTCTTATGGCTACACCTTC.

In its sample, this clone was seen once. The chain recombines TRBV7-2 with TRBJ2-5, with a tentative D call TRBD1 (6 bases). V lost 3 bases, J lost 1 base, and 12 bases lay in between. The germline gives CDR1 SGHTA, CDR2 FQGNSA. The CDR3 covers 15 residues. Here the CDR3 DNA reads TGTGCCAGCAGCTTTGGGGGCAGGGTCCAAGAGACCCAGTACTTC. It is translated as CASSFGGRVQETQYF. Full variable domain (rest looked up from reference TRBV7-2 and TRBJ2-5): GAGVSQSPSNKVTEKGKDVELRCDPISGHTALYWYRQSLGQGLEFLIYFQGNSAPDKSGLPSDRFSAERTGGSVSTLTIQRTQQEDSAVYLCASSFGGRVQETQYFGPGTRLLVL.

This clone has only a few counts. This chain uses TRBV18 with TRBJ2-1; 7 bases line up with TRBD1. The ends lost 4 bases at V and 9 bases at J; junction bases unmatched: 6. The CDR3 extends over 13 amino acids. Germline values: CDR1 KGHSH, CDR2 LQKENI. The CDR3 coding sequence is TGTGCCAGCTCACAACAGGGGAATGGTGAGCAGTTCTTC. Translated: CASSQQGNGEQFF.